The clone carrying this T cell receptor (beta chain) was counted only a few times. Its antigen remains unidentified. The data stem from a study of immune evolution from preneoplasia to lung adenocarcinoma. General study results and limits: Top clone frequencies peaked in normal lung, apparently declining through invasive adenocarcinoma.

Resections took place in Japan or China from about 2014 to 2018. The repertoire was sequenced with immunoSEQ multiplex PCR; TCRdb's copy has only in-frame clones and lacks some. The sample shows some 37,000 clones, about 74% of them seen only once. The sample taken for sequencing was FFPE invasive lung adenocarcinoma tissue. This sequence originates from a person between 55 and 69 years old with lung adenocarcinoma.

The CDR3 nucleotides read TGTGCCAGCAGGGAGGCTGGGGTCGAGCAGTTCTTC. It yields the protein CASREAGVEQFF. The chain uses TRBV27 and TRBJ2-1, with D perhaps TRBD2 (5 bases). CDR1 and CDR2 from the germline V gene are MNHEY and SMNVEV (reference sequence). V was trimmed by 6 bases and J by 10 bases, leaving 13 bases between them. The CDR3 extends over 12 amino acids.